This T cell receptor (beta chain) was recovered during a study of CD8 T cells in Susac syndrome. Findings of the study overall: The study conceded that its TCR sequencing and HLA analysis involved relatively few individuals.

Age- and sex-matched healthy donors served as the control group. Negative isolation was used for CD8+ and CD4+ T cells and FACS enrichment for TEMRA cells. The count of this clonotype is one. What it binds is not known. Germline values: CDR1 LNHDA, CDR2 SQIVND (reference sequence). This CDR3 spans 19 amino acids. J gave up 1 base and V 5 bases, and 10 bases lay outside the gene matches. Reverse transcription used roughly 0.5 to 1 ug RNA and random hexamers. Each CDR3 protein gets one entry after TCRdb re-called the immunoSEQ multiplex PCR reads with MiXCR. The sample consists of over 120,000 distinct CDR3 sequences, approximately 94% of them appearing once.

The sequence came from a human donor in good health. V gene TRBV19 combines with J gene TRBJ2-2, with 13 bases matching TRBD2. Material for sequencing was CD4+ T cells from PBMCs. This chain's CDR3 is CASSPGLAGEGWNTGELFF. The CDR3 DNA reads TGTGCCAGTAGTCCTGGACTAGCGGGAGAGGGTTGGAACACCGGGGAGCTGTTTTTT.